This is a list of T cell receptor beta chains from one sample in a study of T cells expressing NK-cell markers. Following a re-call of the 5' RACE reads, TCRdb has one entry per CDR3 protein and lacks DNA. This sample's table reports roughly 420,000 distinct CDR3 sequences. Sequencing was carried out using blood T cells: a sorted CD56 or NKG2C T cell subset, CD4+ or CD8+ T cells, or bulk PBMC T cells (not recorded which). These receptor sequences come from a woman aged 18-70 years in good health. CDR3s include the opening cysteine and the closing phenylalanine or tryptophan. Each record gives: J gene, V gene, CDR3 length, CDR3 protein.

j_call: TRBJ1-2
v_call: TRBV29-1
cdr3_length: 16
cdr3_aa: CSVDTVNTGGAGGYTF

j_call: TRBJ1-1
v_call: TRBV4-2
cdr3_length: 15
cdr3_aa: CASSQTASPNTEAFF

j_call: TRBJ2-1
v_call: TRBV5-4
cdr3_length: 15
cdr3_aa: CASRSVGSSYNEQFF

j_call: TRBJ2-7
v_call: TRBV7-9
cdr3_length: 15
cdr3_aa: CASSPEGQGPYEQYF

j_call: TRBJ2-2
v_call: TRBV7-9
cdr3_length: 15
cdr3_aa: CASSFTGANTGELFF

j_call: TRBJ1-2
v_call: TRBV12-3/TRBV12-4
cdr3_length: 16
cdr3_aa: CASSPTGAMVIYGYTF

j_call: TRBJ2-1
v_call: TRBV18
cdr3_length: 16
cdr3_aa: CASSPPLKSSYNEQFF

j_call: TRBJ2-1
v_call: TRBV24-1
cdr3_length: 15
cdr3_aa: CATSDSVGRRNEQFF

j_call: TRBJ2-5
v_call: TRBV20-1
cdr3_length: 12
cdr3_aa: CSASGGAETQYF

j_call: TRBJ2-3
v_call: TRBV20-1
cdr3_length: 15
cdr3_aa: CSASIQGSSTDTQYF

j_call: TRBJ2-3
v_call: TRBV11-2
cdr3_length: 16
cdr3_aa: CASIDRWGWSTDTQYF

j_call: TRBJ2-5
v_call: TRBV5-1
cdr3_length: 16
cdr3_aa: CASSSGTGGLQETQYF

j_call: TRBJ1-2
v_call: TRBV28
cdr3_length: 11
cdr3_aa: CASTGIYGYTF

j_call: TRBJ2-2
v_call: TRBV12-3/TRBV12-4
cdr3_length: 14
cdr3_aa: CASSFWGWGGELFF

j_call: TRBJ2-7
v_call: TRBV28
cdr3_length: 13
cdr3_aa: CASSPGPGYEQYF

j_call: TRBJ2-7
v_call: TRBV4-2
cdr3_length: 14
cdr3_aa: CASSQEWRNYEQYF

j_call: TRBJ1-1
v_call: TRBV6-2/TRBV6-3
cdr3_length: 15
cdr3_aa: CASSYSRSRVFEAFF

j_call: TRBJ2-2
v_call: TRBV6-1
cdr3_length: 14
cdr3_aa: CASPPGLNTGELFF

j_call: TRBJ2-7
v_call: TRBV7-2
cdr3_length: 15
cdr3_aa: CASSPWTRNSYEQYF

j_call: TRBJ2-3
v_call: TRBV7-2
cdr3_length: 15
cdr3_aa: CASSLAGGGPDTQYF

j_call: TRBJ1-5
v_call: TRBV15
cdr3_length: 15
cdr3_aa: CATSRDRHSNQPQHF

j_call: TRBJ2-3
v_call: TRBV9
cdr3_length: 18
cdr3_aa: CASSAPNGLAGGTDTQYF

j_call: TRBJ2-2
v_call: TRBV29-1
cdr3_length: 13
cdr3_aa: CSVSLAGTGELFF

j_call: TRBJ2-5
v_call: TRBV30
cdr3_length: 14
cdr3_aa: CAWSGGLGGETQYF

j_call: TRBJ2-1
v_call: TRBV20-1
cdr3_length: 13
cdr3_aa: CSAPGLAANEQFF

j_call: TRBJ2-1
v_call: TRBV29-1
cdr3_length: 15
cdr3_aa: CSVWHRPNTEHEQFF

j_call: TRBJ1-2
v_call: TRBV12-3/TRBV12-4
cdr3_length: 15
cdr3_aa: CASSLTGRRGGGYTF

j_call: TRBJ2-4
v_call: TRBV20-1
cdr3_length: 16
cdr3_aa: CSATGLAGLAKNIQYF

j_call: TRBJ2-5
v_call: TRBV30
cdr3_length: 15
cdr3_aa: CAWSVQGAFQETQYF

j_call: TRBJ2-2
v_call: TRBV24-1
cdr3_length: 17
cdr3_aa: CATSGFSTSGYTGELFF

j_call: TRBJ2-2
v_call: TRBV7-2
cdr3_length: 11
cdr3_aa: CASSLPGELFF

j_call: TRBJ1-1
v_call: TRBV10-3
cdr3_length: 14
cdr3_aa: CAIGGWGGGTEAFF

j_call: TRBJ2-1
v_call: TRBV14
cdr3_length: 12
cdr3_aa: CASSQTGNEQFF

j_call: TRBJ2-3
v_call: TRBV29-1
cdr3_length: 13
cdr3_aa: CSVDGRRGDTQYF

j_call: TRBJ2-5
v_call: TRBV9
cdr3_length: 15
cdr3_aa: CASSVVPGLQETQYF

j_call: TRBJ2-3
v_call: TRBV12-3/TRBV12-4
cdr3_length: 11
cdr3_aa: CASSPGLAQYF

j_call: TRBJ2-5
v_call: TRBV7-9
cdr3_length: 12
cdr3_aa: CASRRKEETQYF

j_call: TRBJ2-4
v_call: TRBV20-1
cdr3_length: 15
cdr3_aa: CSASPGLLAKNIQYF

j_call: TRBJ2-1
v_call: TRBV6-2/TRBV6-3
cdr3_length: 12
cdr3_aa: CASSTQGYEQFF

j_call: TRBJ2-7
v_call: TRBV27
cdr3_length: 14
cdr3_aa: CASSRGLASDEQYF

j_call: TRBJ2-7
v_call: TRBV6-2/TRBV6-3
cdr3_length: 14
cdr3_aa: CASSYLGLDYEQYF

j_call: TRBJ2-1
v_call: TRBV7-2
cdr3_length: 16
cdr3_aa: CASSSSLAARYNEQFF